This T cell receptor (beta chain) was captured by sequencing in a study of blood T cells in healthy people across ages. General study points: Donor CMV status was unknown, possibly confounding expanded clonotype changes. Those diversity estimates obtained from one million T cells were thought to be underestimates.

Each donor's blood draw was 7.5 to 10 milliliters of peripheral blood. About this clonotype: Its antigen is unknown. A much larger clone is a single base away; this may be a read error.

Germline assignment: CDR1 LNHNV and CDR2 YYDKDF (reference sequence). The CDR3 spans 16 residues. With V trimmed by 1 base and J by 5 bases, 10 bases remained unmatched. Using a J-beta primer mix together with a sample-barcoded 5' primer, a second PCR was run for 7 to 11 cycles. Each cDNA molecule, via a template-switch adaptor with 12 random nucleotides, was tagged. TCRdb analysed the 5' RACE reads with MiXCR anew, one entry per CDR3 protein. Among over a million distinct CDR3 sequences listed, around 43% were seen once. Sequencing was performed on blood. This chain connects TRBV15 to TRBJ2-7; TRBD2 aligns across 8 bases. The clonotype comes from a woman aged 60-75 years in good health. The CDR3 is CATSRVPAGGPDEQYF. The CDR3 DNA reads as TGTGCCACCAGCAGAGTTCCGGCGGGAGGACCCGACGAGCAGTACTTC.